A selection of T cell receptor beta chains follows, all from one sample in a study of T cell responses to AZD1222 COVID-19 vaccine. The protocol was immunoSEQ multiplex PCR, while the TCRdb copy is restricted to in-frame clones and leaves out a portion. In the table there are around 110,000 clones, around 89% of which are singletons. The specimen was peripheral blood, collected on day 0 of AZD1222 vaccination. The receptor set was obtained from an adult in good health. Each CDR3 is given with its conserved first and last residue. Each record gives: clone size, J gene, D gene, V gene, CDR3 protein, CDR3 DNA. The D gene is left open where the match is weak. Rows give clone size only sometimes, using once, few, many, or a class for an expanded clone.

>-|TRBJ2-5|-|TRBV14
CASSRTSNRETQYF
TGTGCCAGCAGCCGGACCTCAAACAGGGAGACCCAGTACTTC
>-|TRBJ1-4|-|TRBV28
CASSPALTGQNEKLFF
TGTGCCAGCAGTCCTGCCTTGACAGGCCAAAATGAAAAACTGTTTTTT
>-|TRBJ1-2|TRBD1|TRBV19
CASCRDRAGYGYTF
TGTGCCAGTTGTCGGGACAGGGCTGGCTATGGCTACACCTTC
>-|TRBJ1-6|-|TRBV4-3
CASSQGGSSYNSPLHF
TGCGCCAGCAGCCAAGGGGGGAGCTCCTATAATTCACCCCTCCACTTT
>once|TRBJ1-2|-|TRBV7-8
CASNPRGRDYGYTF
TGTGCCAGCAACCCAAGGGGGAGAGACTATGGCTACACCTTC
>-|TRBJ1-2|-|TRBV4-3
CASSQDPGAGSYGYTF
TGCGCCAGCAGCCAAGACCCGGGAGCCGGTAGCTATGGCTACACCTTC
>-|TRBJ2-7|-|TRBV7-2
CASSFDPTYEQYF
TGTGCCAGCAGCTTCGATCCTACCTACGAGCAGTACTTC
>-|TRBJ2-6|-|TRBV4-3
CASSQDIRSHLRANVLTF
TGCGCCAGCAGCCAAGATATCCGCAGCCACTTAAGGGCCAACGTCCTGACTTTC
>-|TRBJ2-2|-|TRBV24-1
CATSDPPGGETGELFF
TGTGCCACCAGTGATCCCCCGGGGGGCGAGACCGGGGAGCTGTTTTTT
>-|TRBJ1-1|TRBD1|TRBV5-1
CASSLGQGGTTAEAFF
TGCGCCAGCAGCTTGGGTCAGGGGGGTACGACCGCTGAAGCTTTCTTT
>-|TRBJ2-1|-|TRBV19
CASSTQQGFSYNEQFF
TGTGCCAGTAGTACACAACAGGGATTCTCCTACAATGAGCAGTTCTTC
>-|TRBJ2-3|TRBD2|TRBV5-4
CASSLVTSVGTDTQYF
TGTGCCAGCAGCTTGGTGACTAGCGTTGGAACAGATACGCAGTATTTT
>-|TRBJ2-1|TRBD2|TRBV19
CASSIGGRAALYEQFF
TGTGCCAGTAGTATAGGCGGGAGGGCAGCCCTTTATGAGCAGTTCTTC
>-|TRBJ2-7|TRBD2|TRBV7-3
CASSRQRGDEQYF
TGTGCCAGCAGCCGGCAGCGGGGAGACGAGCAGTACTTC
>-|TRBJ2-1|TRBD2|TRBV7-2
CASSPRTSGRASNEQFF
TGTGCCAGCAGCCCCCGGACTAGCGGGAGGGCTTCCAATGAGCAGTTCTTC
>-|TRBJ2-3|TRBD1|TRBV29-1
CSVEYGQATDTQYF
TGCAGCGTTGAGTATGGACAGGCCACAGATACGCAGTATTTT
>-|TRBJ1-2|TRBD1|TRBV7-9
CASSSTGVGYGYTF
TGTGCCAGCAGCTCGACAGGGGTCGGCTATGGCTACACCTTC
>-|TRBJ2-2|-|TRBV24-1
CATRSTGPGTGELFF
TGTGCCACCAGAAGCACAGGTCCAGGGACCGGGGAGCTGTTTTTT
>-|TRBJ2-5|TRBD1|TRBV28
CASSLTLTGGRRQETQYF
TGTGCCAGCAGTTTAACGCTAACAGGGGGCCGGAGGCAAGAGACCCAGTACTTC
>-|TRBJ1-4|-|TRBV7-3
CASSLDQDEKLFF
TGTGCCAGCAGCTTGGACCAGGATGAAAAACTGTTTTTT
>-|TRBJ1-2|-|TRBV27
CASSLSMGGQRAYGYTF
TGTGCCAGCAGTTTATCGATGGGGGGCCAGCGCGCCTATGGCTACACCTTC
>few|TRBJ1-5|-|TRBV7-9
CASTGYDSGQPQHF
TGTGCCAGTACAGGGTACGATAGTGGGCAGCCCCAGCATTTT
>-|TRBJ1-2|-|TRBV6-1
CASSDPGPNYGYTF
TGTGCCAGCAGTGACCCCGGGCCTAACTATGGCTACACCTTC
>-|TRBJ2-1|-|TRBV6-5
CASSSNPPKNEQFF
TGTGCCAGCAGTTCCAACCCCCCCAAGAATGAGCAGTTCTTC
>-|TRBJ2-5|-|TRBV7-2
CASSQQVIQETQYF
TGTGCCAGCAGTCAACAGGTCATCCAAGAGACCCAGTACTTC
>-|TRBJ1-4|-|TRBV7-2
CASSLGATNEKLFF
TGTGCCAGCAGCTTGGGGGCAACTAATGAAAAACTGTTTTTT
>-|TRBJ2-5|-|TRBV7-8
CASSPGLQETQYF
TGTGCCAGCAGCCCGGGCCTTCAAGAGACCCAGTACTTC
>-|TRBJ1-1|TRBD1|TRBV18
CASSPGGQGHTEAFF
TGTGCCAGCTCACCCGGGGGACAGGGGCACACTGAAGCTTTCTTT
>-|TRBJ1-2|TRBD1|TRBV7-9
CASSLEDRGRSGYTF
TGTGCCAGCAGCTTAGAGGACAGGGGGCGGAGTGGCTACACCTTC
>-|TRBJ1-3|-|TRBV5-6
CASSFGGNSGNTIYF
TGTGCCAGCAGCTTCGGGGGCAACTCTGGAAACACCATATATTTT
>-|TRBJ2-2|-|TRBV2
CASRTQNTGELFF
TGTGCCAGCAGGACTCAGAACACCGGGGAGCTGTTTTTT
>-|TRBJ2-1|TRBD2|TRBV7-2
CASSFFSAGAGNEQFF
TGTGCCAGCAGCTTTTTCTCCGCGGGAGCAGGGAATGAGCAGTTCTTC
>-|TRBJ1-5|TRBD1|TRBV16
CASSPGGGQGAVQPQHF
TGTGCCAGCAGCCCCGGAGGGGGACAGGGGGCGGTTCAGCCCCAGCATTTT
>-|TRBJ1-3|-|TRBV7-2
CASSPTRYWPSGNTIYF
TGTGCCAGCAGCCCCACCCGATATTGGCCCTCTGGAAACACCATATATTTT
>-|TRBJ2-1|-|TRBV11-2
CASSLDRSGDEQFF
TGTGCCAGCAGCTTAGATCGGTCCGGAGATGAGCAGTTCTTC
>-|TRBJ1-1|TRBD1|TRBV5-1
CASSLGSTGAHTEAFF
TGCGCCAGCAGCCTCGGATCGACAGGGGCTCACACTGAAGCTTTCTTT
>-|TRBJ2-6|-|TRBV30
CACSGPGGANVLTF
TGTGCCTGTTCCGGGCCCGGAGGGGCCAACGTCCTGACTTTC
>-|TRBJ1-4|TRBD1|TRBV5-6
CASSLWTGSVSEKLFF
TGTGCCAGCAGCTTATGGACAGGATCTGTCTCTGAAAAACTGTTTTTT
>-|TRBJ1-5|-|TRBV30
CAWSALASNQPQHF
TGTGCCTGGAGTGCCCTGGCTAGCAATCAGCCCCAGCATTTT
>-|TRBJ2-7|TRBD2|TRBV30
CAGRAGRGQYF
TGTGCCGGGAGGGCGGGACGTGGGCAGTACTTC
>-|TRBJ2-7|TRBD1|TRBV7-2
CASSMTGLEYEQYF
TGTGCCAGCAGCATGACAGGGCTGGAGTACGAGCAGTACTTC
>-|TRBJ1-2|-|TRBV24-1
CATSIRDYGYTF
TGTGCCACCAGTATTCGGGACTATGGCTACACCTTC
>-|TRBJ2-3|TRBD2|TRBV7-8
CASSLALTSGSTDTQYF
TGTGCCAGCAGCTTAGCGCTGACTAGCGGGAGCACAGATACGCAGTATTTT
>-|TRBJ1-5|TRBD1|TRBV24-1
CATRGDRVNQPQHF
TGTGCCACCAGAGGAGACAGGGTAAACCAGCCCCAGCATTTT
>-|TRBJ2-7|-|TRBV7-9
CASSGVGDYEQYF
TGTGCCAGCAGTGGCGTCGGGGACTACGAGCAGTACTTC
>-|TRBJ1-1|TRBD1|TRBV19
CASRIYGTAMNTEAFF
TGTGCCAGTAGGATCTACGGGACAGCCATGAACACTGAAGCTTTCTTT
>-|TRBJ2-7|TRBD2|TRBV19
CASSVGTSGYEQYF
TGTGCCAGTAGTGTGGGGACTAGCGGCTACGAGCAGTACTTC
>-|TRBJ1-4|-|TRBV15
CATSNYYGGTNEKLFF
TGTGCCACGTCCAACTATTATGGAGGAACTAATGAAAAACTGTTTTTT
>-|TRBJ2-4|-|TRBV30
CACTDSWDIQYF
TGTGCCTGTACGGACAGCTGGGACATTCAGTACTTC
>-|TRBJ2-7|-|TRBV19
CASSIGTVRGYEQYF
TGTGCCAGTAGTATAGGGACAGTACGCGGCTACGAGCAGTACTTC
>once|TRBJ1-2|-|TRBV5-1
CASRLSESYGYTF
TGCGCCAGCAGATTGAGCGAGAGCTATGGCTACACCTTC
>-|TRBJ1-6|-|TRBV7-2
CASSLDTGSPNNSPLHF
TGTGCCAGCAGCTTAGACACAGGTTCCCCTAATAATTCACCCCTCCACTTT
>once|TRBJ1-2|-|TRBV19
CASSMNGPGRGYTF
TGTGCCAGTAGTATGAATGGCCCCGGACGGGGCTACACCTTC
>-|TRBJ2-2|-|TRBV3-1/TRBV3-2
CASSQEGGRRTTGELFF
TGTGCCAGCAGCCAAGAAGGAGGGCGCCGGACCACCGGGGAGCTGTTTTTT
>-|TRBJ2-1|-|TRBV7-3
CASSPGHNSYNEQFF
TGTGCCAGCAGCCCGGGGCACAATTCCTACAATGAGCAGTTCTTC
>-|TRBJ1-2|-|TRBV7-9
CASTTGGTLRYGYTF
TGTGCCAGCACTACTGGGGGCACTCTACGCTATGGCTACACCTTC
>-|TRBJ1-1|-|TRBV19
CASSIGRVSTEAFF
TGTGCCAGTAGTATAGGGAGGGTGAGCACTGAAGCTTTCTTT
>-|TRBJ1-6|-|TRBV9
CASNVEVGWDSKDSLHF
TGTGCCAGCAACGTGGAGGTGGGTTGGGACTCTAAGGACTCTCTCCACTTT